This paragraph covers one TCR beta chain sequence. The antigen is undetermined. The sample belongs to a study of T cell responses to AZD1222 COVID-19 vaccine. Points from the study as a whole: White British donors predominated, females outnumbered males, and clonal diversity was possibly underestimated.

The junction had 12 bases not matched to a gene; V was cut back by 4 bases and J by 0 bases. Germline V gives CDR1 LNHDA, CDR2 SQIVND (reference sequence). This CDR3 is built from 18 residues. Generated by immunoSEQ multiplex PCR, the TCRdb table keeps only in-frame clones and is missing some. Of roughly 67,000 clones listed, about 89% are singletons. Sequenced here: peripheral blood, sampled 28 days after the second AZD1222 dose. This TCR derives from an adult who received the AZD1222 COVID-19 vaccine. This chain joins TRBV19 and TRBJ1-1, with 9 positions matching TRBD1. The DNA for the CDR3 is TGTGCCAGTAGTAAATCCTCCGGGACAGGGTACATGAACACTGAAGCTTTCTTT. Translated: CASSKSSGTGYMNTEAFF.